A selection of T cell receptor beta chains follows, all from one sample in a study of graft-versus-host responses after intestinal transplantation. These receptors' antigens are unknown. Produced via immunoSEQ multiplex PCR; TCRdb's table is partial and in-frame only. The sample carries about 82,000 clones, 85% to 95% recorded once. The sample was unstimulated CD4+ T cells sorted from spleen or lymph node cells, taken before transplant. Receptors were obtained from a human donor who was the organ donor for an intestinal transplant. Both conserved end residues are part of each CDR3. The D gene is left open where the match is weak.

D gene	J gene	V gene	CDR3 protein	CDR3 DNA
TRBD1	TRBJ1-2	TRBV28	CASSWQGGYGYTF	TGTGCCAGCAGTTGGCAGGGGGGCTATGGCTACACCTTC
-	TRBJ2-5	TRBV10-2	CATSRQETQYF	TGCGCCACCTCCCGCCAAGAGACCCAGTACTTC
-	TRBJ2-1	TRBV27	CASSFFQRVSSYNEQFF	TGTGCCAGCAGTTTTTTCCAGCGCGTGAGCTCCTACAATGAGCAGTTCTTC
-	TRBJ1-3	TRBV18	CASSSSRASGNTIYF	TGTGCCAGCTCATCGTCCAGGGCTTCGGGAAACACCATATATTTT
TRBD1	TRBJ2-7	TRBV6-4	CATDRVPTYEQYF	TGTGCCACCGACAGGGTTCCGACCTACGAGCAGTACTTC
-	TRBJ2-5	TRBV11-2	CASSWRLAETQYF	TGTGCCAGCAGCTGGCGGTTGGCGGAGACCCAGTACTTC
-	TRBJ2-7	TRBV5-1	CASSAQTYEQYF	TGCGCCAGCAGCGCACAAACCTACGAGCAGTACTTC
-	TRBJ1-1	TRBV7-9	CASSLHTGNTEAFF	TGTGCCAGCAGCTTACATACAGGCAACACTGAAGCTTTCTTT
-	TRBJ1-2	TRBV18	CASSHGQIYGYTF	TGTGCCAGCTCCCATGGACAAATCTATGGCTACACCTTC
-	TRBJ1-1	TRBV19	CARQGLNTEAFF	TGTGCCAGACAGGGTTTGAACACTGAAGCTTTCTTT
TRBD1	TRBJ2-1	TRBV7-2	CASSFGTGFFYEQFF	TGTGCCAGCAGCTTTGGGACAGGGTTTTTCTATGAGCAGTTCTTC
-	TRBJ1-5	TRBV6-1	CASSGGQFNQPQHF	TGTGCCAGCAGCGGAGGACAGTTCAATCAGCCCCAGCATTTT
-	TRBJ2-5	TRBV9	CASSVAGDVETQYF	TGTGCCAGCAGCGTAGCTGGAGACGTAGAGACCCAGTACTTC